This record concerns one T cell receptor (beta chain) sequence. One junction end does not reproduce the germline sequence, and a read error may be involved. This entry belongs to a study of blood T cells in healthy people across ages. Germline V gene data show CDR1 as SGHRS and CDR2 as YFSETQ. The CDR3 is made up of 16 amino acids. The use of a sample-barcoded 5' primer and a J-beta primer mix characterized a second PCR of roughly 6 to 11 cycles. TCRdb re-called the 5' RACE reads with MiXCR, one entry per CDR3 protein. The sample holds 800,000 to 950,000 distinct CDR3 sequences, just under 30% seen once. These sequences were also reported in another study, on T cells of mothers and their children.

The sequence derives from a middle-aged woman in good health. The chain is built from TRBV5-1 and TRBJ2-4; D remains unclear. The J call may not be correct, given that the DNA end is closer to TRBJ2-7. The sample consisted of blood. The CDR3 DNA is TGCGCCGGCAGCCCGGGTGCAGTCCGCTATACCTACGAGCAGTACTTC. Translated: CAGSPGAVRYTYEQYF.